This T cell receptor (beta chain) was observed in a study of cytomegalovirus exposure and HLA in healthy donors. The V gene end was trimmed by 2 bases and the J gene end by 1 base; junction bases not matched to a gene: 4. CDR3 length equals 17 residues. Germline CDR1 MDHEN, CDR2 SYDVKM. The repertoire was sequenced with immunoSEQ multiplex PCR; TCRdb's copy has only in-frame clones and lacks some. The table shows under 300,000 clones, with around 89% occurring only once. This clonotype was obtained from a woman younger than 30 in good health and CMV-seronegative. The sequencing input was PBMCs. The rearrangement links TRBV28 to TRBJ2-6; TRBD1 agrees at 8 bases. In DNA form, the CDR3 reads TGTGCCAGCAGTTTAGAGACAGGGGATTCTGGGGCCAACGTCCTGACTTTC. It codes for CASSLETGDSGANVLTF.